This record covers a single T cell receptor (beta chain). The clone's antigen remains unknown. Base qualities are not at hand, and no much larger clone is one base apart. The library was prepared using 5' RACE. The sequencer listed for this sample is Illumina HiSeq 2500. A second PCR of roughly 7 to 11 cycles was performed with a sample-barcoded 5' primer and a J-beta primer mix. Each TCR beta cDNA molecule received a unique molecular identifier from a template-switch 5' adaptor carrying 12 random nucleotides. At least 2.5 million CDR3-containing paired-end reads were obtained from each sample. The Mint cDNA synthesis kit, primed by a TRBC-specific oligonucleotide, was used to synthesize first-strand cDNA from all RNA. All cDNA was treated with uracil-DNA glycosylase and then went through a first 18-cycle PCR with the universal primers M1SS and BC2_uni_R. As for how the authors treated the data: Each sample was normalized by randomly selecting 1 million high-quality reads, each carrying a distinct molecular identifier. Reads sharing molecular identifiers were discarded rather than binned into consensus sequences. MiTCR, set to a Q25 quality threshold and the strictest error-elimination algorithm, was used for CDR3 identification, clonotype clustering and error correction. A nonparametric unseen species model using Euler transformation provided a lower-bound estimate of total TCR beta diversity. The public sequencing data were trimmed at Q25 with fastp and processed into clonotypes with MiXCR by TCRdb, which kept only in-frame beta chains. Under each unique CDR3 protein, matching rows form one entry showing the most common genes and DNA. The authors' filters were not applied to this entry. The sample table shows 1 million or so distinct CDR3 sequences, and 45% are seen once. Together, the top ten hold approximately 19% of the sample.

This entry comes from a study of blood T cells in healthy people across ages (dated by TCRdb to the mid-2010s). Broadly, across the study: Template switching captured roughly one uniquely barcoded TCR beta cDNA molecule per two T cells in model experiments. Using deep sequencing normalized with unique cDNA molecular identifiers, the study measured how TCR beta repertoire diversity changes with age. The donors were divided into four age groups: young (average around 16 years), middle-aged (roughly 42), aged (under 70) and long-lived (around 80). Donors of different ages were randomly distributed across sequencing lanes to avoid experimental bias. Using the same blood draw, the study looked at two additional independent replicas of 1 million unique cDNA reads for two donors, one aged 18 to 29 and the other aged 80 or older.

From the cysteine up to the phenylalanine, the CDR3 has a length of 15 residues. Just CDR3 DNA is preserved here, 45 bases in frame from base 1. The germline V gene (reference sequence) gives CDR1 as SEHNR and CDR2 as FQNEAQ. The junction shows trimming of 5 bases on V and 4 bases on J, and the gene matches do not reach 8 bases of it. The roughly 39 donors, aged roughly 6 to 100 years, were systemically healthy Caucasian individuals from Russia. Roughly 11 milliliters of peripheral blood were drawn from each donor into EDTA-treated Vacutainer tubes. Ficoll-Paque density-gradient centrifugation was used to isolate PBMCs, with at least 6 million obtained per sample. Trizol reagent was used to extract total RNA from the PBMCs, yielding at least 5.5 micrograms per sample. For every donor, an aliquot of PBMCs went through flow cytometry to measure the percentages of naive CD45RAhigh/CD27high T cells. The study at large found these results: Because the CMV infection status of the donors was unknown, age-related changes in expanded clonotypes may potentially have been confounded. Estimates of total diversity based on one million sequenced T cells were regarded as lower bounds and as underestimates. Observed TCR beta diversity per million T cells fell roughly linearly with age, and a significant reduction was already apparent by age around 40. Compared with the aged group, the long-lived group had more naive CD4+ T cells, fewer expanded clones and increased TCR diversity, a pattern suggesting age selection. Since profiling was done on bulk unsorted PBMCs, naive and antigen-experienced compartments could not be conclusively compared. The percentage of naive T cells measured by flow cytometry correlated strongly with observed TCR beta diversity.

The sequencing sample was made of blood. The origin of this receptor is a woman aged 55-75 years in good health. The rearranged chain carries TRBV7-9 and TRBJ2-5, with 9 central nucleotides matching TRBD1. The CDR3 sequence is CASSIGTGRLETQYF. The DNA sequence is TGTGCCAGCAGCATCGGGACAGGGAGACTAGAGACCCAGTACTTC.